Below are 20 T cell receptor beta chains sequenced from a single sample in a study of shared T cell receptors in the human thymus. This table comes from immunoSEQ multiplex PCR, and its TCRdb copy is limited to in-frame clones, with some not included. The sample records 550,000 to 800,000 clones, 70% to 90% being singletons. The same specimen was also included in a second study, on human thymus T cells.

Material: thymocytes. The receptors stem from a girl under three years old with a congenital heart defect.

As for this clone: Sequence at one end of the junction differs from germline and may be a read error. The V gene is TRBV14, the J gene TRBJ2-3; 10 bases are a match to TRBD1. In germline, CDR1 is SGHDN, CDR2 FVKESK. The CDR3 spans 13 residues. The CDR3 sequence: CASSPIPGQGMGF. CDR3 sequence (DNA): TGTGCCAGCAGCCCAATCCCGGGACAGGGGATGGGTTTT. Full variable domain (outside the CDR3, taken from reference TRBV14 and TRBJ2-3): EAGVTQFPSHSVIEKGQTVTLRCDPISGHDNLYWYRRVMGKEIKFLLHFVKESKQDESGMPNNRFLAERTGGTYSTLKVQPAELEDSGVYFCASSPIPGQGMGFGPGTRLTVL.

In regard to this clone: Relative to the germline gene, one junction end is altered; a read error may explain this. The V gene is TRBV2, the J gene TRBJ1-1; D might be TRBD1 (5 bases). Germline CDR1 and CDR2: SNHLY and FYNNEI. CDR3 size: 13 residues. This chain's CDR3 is CASSDSRPDNRNF. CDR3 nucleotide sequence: TGTGCCAGCAGTGACAGTCGGCCGGACAATAGAAATTTT.

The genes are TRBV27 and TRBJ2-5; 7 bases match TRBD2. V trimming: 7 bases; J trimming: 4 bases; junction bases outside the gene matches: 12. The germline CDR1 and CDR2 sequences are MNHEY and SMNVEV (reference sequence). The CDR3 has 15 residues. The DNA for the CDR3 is TGTGCCAGCAAGGATGGGGGGGTGCGTGGAGAGACCCAGTACTTC. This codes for CASKDGGVRGETQYF.

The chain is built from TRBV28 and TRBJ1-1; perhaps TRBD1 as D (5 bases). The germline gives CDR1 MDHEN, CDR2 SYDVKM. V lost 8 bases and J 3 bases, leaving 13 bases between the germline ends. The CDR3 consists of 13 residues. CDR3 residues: CASRGGGDTEAFF. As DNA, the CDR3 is TGTGCCAGCCGGGGCGGGGGGGACACTGAAGCTTTCTTT.

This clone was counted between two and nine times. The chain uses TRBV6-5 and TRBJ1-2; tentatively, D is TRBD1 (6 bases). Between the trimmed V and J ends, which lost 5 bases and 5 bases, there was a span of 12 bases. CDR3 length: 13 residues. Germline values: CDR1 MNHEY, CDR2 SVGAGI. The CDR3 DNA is TGTGCCAGCAGTGGGGGCGCGTGGTATGGCTACACCTTC. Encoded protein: CASSGGAWYGYTF.

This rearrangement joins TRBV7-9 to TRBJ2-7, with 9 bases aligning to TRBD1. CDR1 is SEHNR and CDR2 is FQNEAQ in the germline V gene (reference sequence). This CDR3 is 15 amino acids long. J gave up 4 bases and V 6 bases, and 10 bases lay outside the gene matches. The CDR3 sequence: CASSSFRDREYEQYF. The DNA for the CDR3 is TGTGCCAGCAGTTCATTCCGGGACAGGGAGTACGAGCAGTACTTC. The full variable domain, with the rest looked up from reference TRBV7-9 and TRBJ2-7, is DTGVSQNPRHKITKRGQNVTFRCDPISEHNRLYWYRQTLGQGPEFLTYFQNEAQLEKSRLLSDRFSAERPKGSFSTLEIQRTEQGDSAMYLCASSSFRDREYEQYFGPGTRLTVT.

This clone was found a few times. The CDR3 DNA follows: TGTGCCAGCTCACACAGGGACAGGTCGAACACTGAAGCTTTCTTT. This encodes CASSHRDRSNTEAFF. This chain connects TRBV18 to TRBJ1-1; 8 positions agree with TRBD1. This CDR3 comprises 15 residues. Germline assignment: CDR1 KGHSH and CDR2 LQKENI. Unmatched junction bases numbered 5, after V lost 4 bases and J lost 1 base.

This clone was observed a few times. CDR3 bases: TGTGCCAGCAGTGAATTTGGCCCTAGCGGGAGCACAGATACGCAGTATTTT. Translation gives CASSEFGPSGSTDTQYF. V usage is TRBV2 and J usage is TRBJ2-3; 8 bases fit TRBD2. The CDR3 contains 17 residues. The germline CDR1 and CDR2 sequences are SNHLY and FYNNEI. Trimming at V came to 2 bases and at J to 0 bases, leaving 7 bases not matched to a gene.

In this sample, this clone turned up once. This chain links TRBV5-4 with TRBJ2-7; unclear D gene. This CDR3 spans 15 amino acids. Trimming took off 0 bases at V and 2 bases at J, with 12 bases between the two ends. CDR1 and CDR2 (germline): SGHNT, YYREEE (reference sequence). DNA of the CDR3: TGTGCCAGCAGCTTGGACCAGATTGAACCCTACGAGCAGTACTTC. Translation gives CASSLDQIEPYEQYF.

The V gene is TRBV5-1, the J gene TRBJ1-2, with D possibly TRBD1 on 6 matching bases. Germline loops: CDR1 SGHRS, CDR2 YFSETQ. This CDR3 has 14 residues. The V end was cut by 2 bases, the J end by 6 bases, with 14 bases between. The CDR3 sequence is CASSLLQGVDGYTF. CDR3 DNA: TGCGCCAGCAGCTTATTACAGGGAGTCGATGGCTACACCTTC.

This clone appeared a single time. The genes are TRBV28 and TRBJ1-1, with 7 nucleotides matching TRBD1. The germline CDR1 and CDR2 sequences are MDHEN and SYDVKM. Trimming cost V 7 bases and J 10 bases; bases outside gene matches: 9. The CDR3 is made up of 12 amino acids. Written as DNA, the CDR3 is TGTGCCAGCATTCCCAGGGGGGTTGGAGCTTTCTTT. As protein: CASIPRGVGAFF.

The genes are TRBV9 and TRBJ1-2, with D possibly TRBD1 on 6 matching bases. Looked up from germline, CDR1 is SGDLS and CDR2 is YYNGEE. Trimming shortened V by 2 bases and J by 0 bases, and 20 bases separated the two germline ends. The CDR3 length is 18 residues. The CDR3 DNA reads TGTGCCAGCAGCGTGGGGAGACAGGTTGGGGGATCTAACTATGGCTACACCTTC. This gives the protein CASSVGRQVGGSNYGYTF.

DNA for the CDR3: TGTGCCATCAGTGTTCGACTAGTCTACAATGAGCAGTTCTTC. This encodes CAISVRLVYNEQFF. The chain carries TRBV10-3 and TRBJ2-1; maybe TRBD2 (6 bases). Trimming pared 4 bases from V and 3 bases from J, leaving 10 bases between. Per germline, CDR1 ENHRY and CDR2 SYGVKD. The CDR3 totals 14 residues.

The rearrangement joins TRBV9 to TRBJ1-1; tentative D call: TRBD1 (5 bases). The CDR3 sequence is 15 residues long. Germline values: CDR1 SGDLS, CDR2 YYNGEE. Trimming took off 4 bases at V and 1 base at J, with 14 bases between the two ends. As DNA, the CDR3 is TGTGCCAGCAGCCCAAGGACACGGAAGAACACTGAAGCTTTCTTT. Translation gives CASSPRTRKNTEAFF.

The CDR3 sequence: CASSQVPRWSYNSPLHF. DNA of the CDR3: TGCGCCAGCAGCCAAGTTCCTCGGTGGAGCTATAATTCACCCCTCCACTTT. The V call is TRBV4-3, the J call TRBJ1-6; no clear D. Trimming removed 1 base from V and 3 bases from J, with 13 bases in between. The CDR3 totals 17 residues. Looked up from germline, CDR1 is LGHNA and CDR2 is YSLEER.

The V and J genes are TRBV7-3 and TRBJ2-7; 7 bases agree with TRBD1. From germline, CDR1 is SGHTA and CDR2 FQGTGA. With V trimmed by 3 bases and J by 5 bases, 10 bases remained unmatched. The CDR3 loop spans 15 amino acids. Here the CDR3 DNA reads TGTGCCAGCAGCTTGACCGGGACAGAGCCTCACGAGCAGTACTTC. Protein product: CASSLTGTEPHEQYF.

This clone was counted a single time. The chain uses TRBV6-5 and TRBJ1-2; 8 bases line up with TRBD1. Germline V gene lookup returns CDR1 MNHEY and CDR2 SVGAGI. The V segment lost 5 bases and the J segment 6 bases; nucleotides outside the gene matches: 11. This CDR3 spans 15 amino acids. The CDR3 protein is CASSSFGQGLDGYTF. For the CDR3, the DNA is TGTGCCAGCAGTAGCTTCGGACAGGGTCTAGATGGCTACACCTTC.

The CDR3 loop is CASSEFGTGDYEQYF. CDR3 DNA: TGTGCCAGCAGTGAGTTCGGGACAGGGGACTACGAGCAGTACTTC. The V gene is TRBV25-1, the J gene TRBJ2-7, with 10 positions matching TRBD1. Losses at the gene ends were 3 bases for V and 3 bases for J; bases not matched to a gene: 5. This CDR3 contains 15 residues. CDR1 and CDR2 from the germline V gene are MGHDK and SYGVNS.

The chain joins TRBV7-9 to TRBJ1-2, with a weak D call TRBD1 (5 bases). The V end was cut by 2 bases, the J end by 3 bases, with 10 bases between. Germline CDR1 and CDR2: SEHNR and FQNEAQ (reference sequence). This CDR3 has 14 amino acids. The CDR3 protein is CASSLYSGDYGYTF. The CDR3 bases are TGTGCCAGCAGCTTATACTCGGGGGACTATGGCTACACCTTC.

The CDR3 reads CASSLSPANYGYTF. Written as DNA, the CDR3 is TGTGCCAGCAGCTTGTCACCGGCTAACTATGGCTACACCTTC. This chain joins TRBV5-4 and TRBJ1-2; D remains unclear. The ends were cut back, 1 base at V and 0 bases at J, with 7 bases in the middle. Germline CDR1 is SGHNT and CDR2 is YYREEE (reference sequence). This CDR3 spans 14 amino acids.